This TCR beta chain was documented in a study of blood T cell repertoires in COVID-19. Study-wide context: The study drew acute and convalescent COVID-19 samples from the United States, Italy and Spain. Nucleic acid was either cDNA or gDNA, and it came from T cells, B-cell-depleted T cells, or PBMCs.

How the authors handled the data: Amplification of reference gene primers was used by the study to estimate nucleated cell counts. Clones were read by immunoSEQ multiplex PCR, and TCRdb kept only the in-frame ones, dropping some. V and J calls plus clone size are reproduced from that table; the DNA served to infer D and trimming. This sample has about 210,000 clones; 65% to 90% occur once, and the top ten carry about 2.4%. Seattle participants joined during active infection and were tracked over time. The CDR3 loop spans 16 amino acids. CDR1 is SGHDN, CDR2 FVKESK, per germline. Trimming removed 0 bases from V and 0 bases from J, with 12 bases in between.

The sequence was collected from a woman in her seventies with COVID-19, enrolled during active disease. The rearrangement uses TRBV14 and TRBJ2-7, with D tentatively TRBD2 (6 bases). The sample was peripheral blood. The CDR3 nucleotides are TGTGCCAGCAGCCAAGAACCCCGGGAGCTCTCCTACGAGCAGTACTTC. Protein product: CASSQEPRELSYEQYF.